This TCR beta chain was captured in a study of blood T cells in healthy people across ages. Findings and limits, study-wide: Higher diversity and more naive CD4+ cells were features of long-lived donors, compared to aged donors.

A sample-barcoded 5' primer and a J-beta primer mix were used in a second PCR of roughly 6 to 12 cycles. TCRdb re-called the 5' RACE reads through MiXCR, storing one row per CDR3 protein. The sample includes about 930,000 distinct CDR3 sequences, about 28% of them seen just once. Only a few counts were recorded for this clonotype. Its specificity is not known. CDR1 and CDR2 (germline): SGHAT, FQNNGV. CDR3 length equals 13 residues. The V end was cut by 0 bases, the J end by 10 bases, with 9 bases between. These data also formed part of another study, on T cells of mothers and their children.

This clonotype was obtained from a woman aged 40 to 50 in good health. Sequenced input: blood. The chain employs TRBV11-2 and TRBJ1-4; D is unresolved. The CDR3, as DNA: TGTGCCAGCAGCTTAGAACCGGGAGGAAAACTGTTTTTT. Translation gives CASSLEPGGKLFF.